These 11 T cell receptor beta chains originate from one sample sequenced in a study of T cell changes during pregnancy in multiple sclerosis. Profiled with immunoSEQ multiplex PCR; TCRdb holds only in-frame clones, not every one. The data hold 25,000 to 35,000 clones, with roughly 89% observed a single time. This sample comprised CD8+ T cells from peripheral blood mononuclear cells, obtained in the first trimester of pregnancy. These receptors came from a female donor with multiple sclerosis, enrolled in a pregnancy study.

The chain uses TRBV4-3 and TRBJ2-1, with 7 bases matching TRBD2. Germline assignment: CDR1 LGHNA and CDR2 YSLEER. The J segment lost 6 bases and the V segment lost 6 bases, leaving 11 bases of the junction unmatched. The CDR3 has 15 amino acids. The DNA for the CDR3 is TGCGCCAGCAGACTAAGCGGGATGGAGGGCAATGAGCAGTTCTTC. Its protein is CASRLSGMEGNEQFF.

The chain couples TRBV27 to TRBJ1-1; D perhaps matches TRBD1 (6 bases). This CDR3 has 14 residues. Trimming cost V 6 bases and J 4 bases, with 15 bases left between them. The germline V gene encodes CDR1 MNHEY and CDR2 SMNVEV (reference sequence). CDR3 bases: TGTGCCAGCAGACTTACAGGGAGCCCCACTGAAGCTTTCTTT. This gives the protein CASRLTGSPTEAFF.

The chain is built from TRBV19 and TRBJ2-7; TRBD1 matches 11 bases. V lost 3 bases to trimming and J lost 4 bases; unmatched junction nucleotides: 11. CDR1 and CDR2 from the germline V gene are LNHDA and SQIVND (reference sequence). The CDR3 covers 17 residues. This chain's CDR3 is CASSILPPGQGAYEQYF. DNA of the CDR3: TGTGCCAGTAGTATCCTTCCCCCCGGACAGGGGGCGTACGAGCAGTACTTC.

CDR3 region: CASSLVGGDTEAFF. The CDR3 DNA sequence: TGCGCCAGCAGCTTGGTGGGGGGAGACACTGAAGCTTTCTTT. V is TRBV5-1 and J is TRBJ1-1; possibly TRBD1 for D (5 bases). CDR3 size: 14 residues. Looked up from germline, CDR1 is SGHRS and CDR2 is YFSETQ. The germline V and J ends were trimmed by 0 bases and 3 bases, with 9 bases remaining between them.

This clone occurred a few times. The J gene is TRBJ1-2, the V gene TRBV27; a weak D match, TRBD1 (5 bases). This CDR3 has 13 amino acids. The V end lost 5 bases, the J end lost 7 bases, and 14 bases lay between the germline ends. The germline V gene has CDR1 MNHEY and CDR2 SMNVEV (reference sequence). The CDR3 reads CASSDSAGGGYTF. The CDR3, as DNA: TGTGCCAGCAGTGACAGTGCCGGGGGTGGCTACACCTTC.

This chain joins TRBV19 and TRBJ2-2; D is uncertain. The germline CDR1 and CDR2 sequences are LNHDA and SQIVND (reference sequence). The germline V and J ends were trimmed by 4 bases and 0 bases, with 9 bases remaining between them. The CDR3 length is 15 residues. The CDR3 spells CASSRAYPNTGELFF. Here the CDR3 DNA reads TGTGCCAGTAGTAGGGCATACCCGAACACCGGGGAGCTGTTTTTT.

This sequence joins TRBV11-1 and TRBJ2-5, with D unresolved. Trimming shortened V by 5 bases and J by 4 bases, and 8 bases separated the two germline ends. The CDR3 contains 12 residues. Germline CDR1 is SGHAT and CDR2 is FQDESV (reference sequence). CDR3 DNA sequence: TGTGCCAGCAGCCCTAGTCGAGAGACCCAGTACTTC. Protein sequence: CASSPSRETQYF.

The chain combines TRBV5-6 with TRBJ2-7; the match to TRBD1 covers 10 bases. The CDR3 runs 15 residues. Trimming removed 3 bases from V and 3 bases from J; junction bases left unmatched: 6. Germline CDR1 SGHDT, CDR2 YYEEEE. CDR3 loop: CASSSTGGAIYEQYF. CDR3 DNA: TGTGCCAGCAGCTCGACAGGGGGCGCGATCTACGAGCAGTACTTC.

The chain has TRBV4-1 and TRBJ2-7; 9 bases agree with TRBD1. Germline V gene data show CDR1 as MGHRA and CDR2 as YSYEKL. CDR3 length: 14 residues. The trim removed 1 base at V and 3 bases at J, leaving 1 base unmatched. CDR3 in amino acids: CASSQGTGDYEQYF. CDR3 sequence (DNA): TGCGCCAGCAGCCAAGGGACAGGGGACTACGAGCAGTACTTC.

The chain combines TRBV9 with TRBJ1-4; D perhaps matches TRBD1 (6 bases). The CDR3 contains 14 residues. Per germline, CDR1 SGDLS and CDR2 YYNGEE. V was pared by 0 bases and J by 8 bases, with 11 bases between. CDR3 DNA sequence: TGTGCCAGCAGCGTAGACGGGGGGCGCGAAAAACTGTTTTTT. The encoded protein is CASSVDGGREKLFF.

This rearrangement joins TRBV7-9 to TRBJ2-5, with D possibly matching TRBD2 (6 bases). Per the germline V gene, CDR1 is SEHNR and CDR2 is FQNEAQ (reference sequence). Between the trimmed V and J ends, which lost 7 bases and 4 bases, there was a span of 13 bases. This CDR3 comprises 13 residues. CDR3 nucleotides: TGTGCCAGCACTCCGGTGGGGGGAGAGACCCAGTACTTC. Protein product: CASTPVGGETQYF.